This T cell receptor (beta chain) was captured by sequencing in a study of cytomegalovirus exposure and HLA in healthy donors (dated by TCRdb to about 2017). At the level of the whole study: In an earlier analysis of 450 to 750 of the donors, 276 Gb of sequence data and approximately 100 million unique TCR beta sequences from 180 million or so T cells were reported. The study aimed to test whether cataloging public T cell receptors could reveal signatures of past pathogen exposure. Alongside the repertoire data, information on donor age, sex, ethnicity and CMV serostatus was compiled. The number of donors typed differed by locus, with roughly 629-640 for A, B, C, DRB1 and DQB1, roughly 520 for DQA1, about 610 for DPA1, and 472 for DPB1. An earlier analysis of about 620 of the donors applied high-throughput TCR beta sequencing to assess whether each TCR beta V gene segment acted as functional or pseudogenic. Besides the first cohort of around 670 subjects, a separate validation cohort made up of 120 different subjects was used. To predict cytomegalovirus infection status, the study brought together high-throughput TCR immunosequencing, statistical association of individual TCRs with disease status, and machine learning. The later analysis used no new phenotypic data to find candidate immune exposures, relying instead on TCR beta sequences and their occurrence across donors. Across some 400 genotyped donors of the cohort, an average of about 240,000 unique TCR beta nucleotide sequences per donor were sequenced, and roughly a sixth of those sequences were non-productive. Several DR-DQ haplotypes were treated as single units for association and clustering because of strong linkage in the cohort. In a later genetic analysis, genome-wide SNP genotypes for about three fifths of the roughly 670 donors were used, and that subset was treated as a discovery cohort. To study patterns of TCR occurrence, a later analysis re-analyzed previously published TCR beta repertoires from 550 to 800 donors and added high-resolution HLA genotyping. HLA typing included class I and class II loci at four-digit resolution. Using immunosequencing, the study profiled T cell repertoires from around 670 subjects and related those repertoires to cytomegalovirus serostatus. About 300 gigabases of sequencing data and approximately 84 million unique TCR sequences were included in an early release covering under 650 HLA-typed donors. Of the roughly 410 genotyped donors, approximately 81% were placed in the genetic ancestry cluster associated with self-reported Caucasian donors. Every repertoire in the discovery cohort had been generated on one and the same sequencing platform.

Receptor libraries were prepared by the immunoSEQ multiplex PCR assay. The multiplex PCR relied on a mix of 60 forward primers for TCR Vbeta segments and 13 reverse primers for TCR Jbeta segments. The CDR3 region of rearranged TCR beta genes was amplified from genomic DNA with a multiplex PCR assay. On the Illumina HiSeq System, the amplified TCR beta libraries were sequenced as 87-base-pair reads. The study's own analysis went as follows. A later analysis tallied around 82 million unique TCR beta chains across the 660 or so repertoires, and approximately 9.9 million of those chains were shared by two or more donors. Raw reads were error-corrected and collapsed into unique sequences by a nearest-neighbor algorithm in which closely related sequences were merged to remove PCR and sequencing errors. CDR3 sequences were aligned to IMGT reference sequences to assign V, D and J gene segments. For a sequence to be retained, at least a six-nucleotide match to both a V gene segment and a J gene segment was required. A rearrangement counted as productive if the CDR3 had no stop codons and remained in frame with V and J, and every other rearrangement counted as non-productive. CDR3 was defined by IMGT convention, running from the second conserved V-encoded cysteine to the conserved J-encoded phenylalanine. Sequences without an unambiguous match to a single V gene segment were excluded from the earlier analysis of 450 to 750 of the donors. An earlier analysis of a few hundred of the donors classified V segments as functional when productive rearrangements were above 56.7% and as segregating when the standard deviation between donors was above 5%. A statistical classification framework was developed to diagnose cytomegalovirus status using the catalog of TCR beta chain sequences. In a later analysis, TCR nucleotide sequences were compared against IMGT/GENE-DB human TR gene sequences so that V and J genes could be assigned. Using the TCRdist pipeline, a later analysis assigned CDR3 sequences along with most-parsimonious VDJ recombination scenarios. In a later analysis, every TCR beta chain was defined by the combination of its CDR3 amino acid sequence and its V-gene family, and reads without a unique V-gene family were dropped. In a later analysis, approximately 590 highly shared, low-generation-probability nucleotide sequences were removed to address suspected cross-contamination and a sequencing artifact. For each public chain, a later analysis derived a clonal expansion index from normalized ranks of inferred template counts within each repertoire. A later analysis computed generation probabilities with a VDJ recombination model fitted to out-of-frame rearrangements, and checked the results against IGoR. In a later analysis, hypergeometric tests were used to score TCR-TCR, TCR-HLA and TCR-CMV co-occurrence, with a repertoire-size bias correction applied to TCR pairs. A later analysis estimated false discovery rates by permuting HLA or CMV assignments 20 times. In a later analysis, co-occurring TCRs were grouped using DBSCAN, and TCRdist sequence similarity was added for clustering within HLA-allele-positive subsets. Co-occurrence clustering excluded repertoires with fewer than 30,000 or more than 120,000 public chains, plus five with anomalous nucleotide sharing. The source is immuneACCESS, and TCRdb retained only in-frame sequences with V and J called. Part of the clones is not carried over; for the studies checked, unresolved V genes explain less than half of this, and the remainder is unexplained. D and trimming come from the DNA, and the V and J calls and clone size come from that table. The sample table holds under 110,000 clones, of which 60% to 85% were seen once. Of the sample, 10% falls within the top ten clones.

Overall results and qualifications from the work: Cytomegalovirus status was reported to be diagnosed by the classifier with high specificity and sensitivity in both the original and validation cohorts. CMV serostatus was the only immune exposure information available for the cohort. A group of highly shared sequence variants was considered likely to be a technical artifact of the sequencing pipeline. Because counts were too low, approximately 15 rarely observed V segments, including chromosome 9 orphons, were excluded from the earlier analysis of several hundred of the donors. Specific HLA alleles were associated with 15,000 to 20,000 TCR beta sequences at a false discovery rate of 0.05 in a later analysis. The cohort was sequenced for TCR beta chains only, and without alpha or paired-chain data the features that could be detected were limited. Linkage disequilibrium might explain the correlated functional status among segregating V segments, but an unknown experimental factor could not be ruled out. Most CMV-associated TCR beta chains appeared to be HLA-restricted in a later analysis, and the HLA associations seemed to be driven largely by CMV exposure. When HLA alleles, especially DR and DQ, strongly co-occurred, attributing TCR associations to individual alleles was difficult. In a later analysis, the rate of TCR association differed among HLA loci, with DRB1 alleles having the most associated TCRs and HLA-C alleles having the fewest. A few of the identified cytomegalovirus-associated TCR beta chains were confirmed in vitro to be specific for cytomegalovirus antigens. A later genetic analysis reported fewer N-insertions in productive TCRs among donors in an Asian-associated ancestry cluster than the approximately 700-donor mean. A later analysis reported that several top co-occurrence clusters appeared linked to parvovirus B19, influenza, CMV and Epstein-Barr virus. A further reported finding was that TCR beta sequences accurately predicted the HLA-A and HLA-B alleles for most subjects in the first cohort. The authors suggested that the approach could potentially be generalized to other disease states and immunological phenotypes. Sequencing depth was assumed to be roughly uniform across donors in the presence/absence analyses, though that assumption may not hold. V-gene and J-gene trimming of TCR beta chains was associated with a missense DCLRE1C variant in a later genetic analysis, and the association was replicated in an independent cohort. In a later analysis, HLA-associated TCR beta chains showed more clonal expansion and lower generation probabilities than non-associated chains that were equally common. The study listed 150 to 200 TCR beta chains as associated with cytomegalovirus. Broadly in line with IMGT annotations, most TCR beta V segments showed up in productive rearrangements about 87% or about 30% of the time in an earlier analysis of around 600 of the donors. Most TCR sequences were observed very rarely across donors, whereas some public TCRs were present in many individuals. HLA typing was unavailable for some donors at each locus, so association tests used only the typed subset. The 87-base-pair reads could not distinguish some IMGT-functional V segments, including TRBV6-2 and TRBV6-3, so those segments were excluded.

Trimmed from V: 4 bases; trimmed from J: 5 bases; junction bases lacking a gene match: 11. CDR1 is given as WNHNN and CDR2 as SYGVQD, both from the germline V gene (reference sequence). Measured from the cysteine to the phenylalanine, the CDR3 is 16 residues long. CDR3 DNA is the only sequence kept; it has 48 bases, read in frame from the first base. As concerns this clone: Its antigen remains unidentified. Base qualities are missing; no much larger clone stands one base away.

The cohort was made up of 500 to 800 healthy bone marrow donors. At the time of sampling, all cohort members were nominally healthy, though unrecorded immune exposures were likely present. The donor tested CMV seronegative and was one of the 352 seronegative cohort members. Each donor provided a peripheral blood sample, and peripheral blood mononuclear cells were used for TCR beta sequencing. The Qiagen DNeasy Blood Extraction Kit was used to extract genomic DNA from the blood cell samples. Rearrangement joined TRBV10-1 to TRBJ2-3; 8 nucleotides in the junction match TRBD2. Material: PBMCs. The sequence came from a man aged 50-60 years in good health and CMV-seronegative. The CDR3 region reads CASSAGVAGKGDTQYF. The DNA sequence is TGCGCCAGCAGTGCCGGAGTAGCGGGGAAGGGAGATACGCAGTATTTT.